Presented here are 3 T cell receptor beta chains from one specimen sequenced in a study of cytomegalovirus exposure and HLA in healthy donors. The PCR ran on 60 Vbeta and 13 Jbeta primers. Profiled with immunoSEQ multiplex PCR; TCRdb holds only in-frame clones, not every one. The profile covers 210,000 or so clones, with roughly 80% appearing a single time and approximately 0.22% taken by the ten largest. The sequenced material came from PBMCs. These receptors were collected from a girl aged 2 to 9 in good health and CMV-seronegative.

This sequence joins TRBV9 and TRBJ1-4; TRBD1 matches at 7 bases. The trim removed 2 bases at V and 5 bases at J, leaving 3 bases unmatched. Germline-derived CDR1 and CDR2 are SGDLS and YYNGEE. The CDR3 consists of 14 residues. Here the CDR3 reads CASSVGQSNEKLFF. The CDR3 DNA follows: TGTGCCAGCAGCGTGGGACAGTCCAATGAAAAACTGTTTTTT.

The CDR3 bases are TGTGCCATCAGTGAATCGACAGCCACCTTCTATGGCTACACCTTC. Protein product: CAISESTATFYGYTF. The rearrangement uses TRBV10-3 and TRBJ1-2; tentative D call: TRBD1 (5 bases). The germline gives CDR1 ENHRY, CDR2 SYGVKD. The CDR3 covers 15 residues. V was clipped by 3 bases and J by 4 bases, with 15 bases between them.

The rearrangement links TRBV6-4 to TRBJ2-2; a possible D gene is TRBD1 (7 bases). Per germline, CDR1 MRHNA and CDR2 SNTAGT. Trimming took off 5 bases at V and 6 bases at J, with 10 bases between the two ends. This CDR3 is built from 13 residues. As DNA, the CDR3 is TGTGCCAGCAGTACAGGGGAGGCCGGGGAGCTGTTTTTT. Residues: CASSTGEAGELFF.